This TCR beta chain came from a study of cytomegalovirus exposure and HLA in healthy donors. Study findings and constraints: The later analysis indicated that the majority of CMV-associated TCR beta chains appeared HLA-restricted.

Trimming left V 4 bases short and J 1 base short, with 11 bases between. Germline CDR1 and CDR2: LNHDA and SQIVND (reference sequence). The CDR3 consists of 14 residues. Primers: 60 Vbeta forward and 13 Jbeta reverse. Data came from immunoSEQ multiplex PCR; TCRdb stores just in-frame clones and leaves some out. The sample holds 170,000 or so clones, roughly 80% seen once. This clone was recorded only once. Its antigen is still unknown. The sequencing sample was made of PBMCs. This receptor was obtained from a boy younger than 18 in good health and CMV-seronegative. The chain recombines TRBV19 with TRBJ2-7, with a possible D match to TRBD2 (6 bases). CDR3 region: CASSKGLPSYEQYF. The DNA for the CDR3 is TGTGCCAGTAGTAAGGGACTTCCTTCCTACGAGCAGTACTTC.